This record looks at one TCR beta chain sequence and its context. The antigen remains undetermined. These data belong to a study of vaccination and CD4 T cells after COVID-19. Study-wide points: A median of around 86% of reactive clones, in convalescent patients, became evident only post-vaccination.

Sequencing of the DNA from cultured CD4+ T cells was carried out with the Oncomine TCR Beta short-read assay. MiXCR, run by TCRdb on the PCR reads, gives a single entry per CDR3 protein. The table includes about 26,000 distinct CDR3 sequences, 50% to 75% detected once. The CDR3 is 15 residues long. Germline assignment: CDR1 DFQATT and CDR2 SNEGSKA (reference sequence). Deletions cut 0 bases from V and 2 bases from J, with 13 bases between. Treatment here: roughly 11-day PBMC culture with coronavirus spike peptide pools or control peptides (ViraFEST assay). PBMCs, plated at two million per well, were grown in the presence of roughly 9.8 IU/ml IL-2 and approximately 9 ug/ml peptide pools.

Sequenced: CD4+ T cells from blood, cultured in vitro. The rearrangement uses TRBV20-1 and TRBJ1-2; TRBD1 is a possible D gene (5 bases). This receptor was identified in a human donor who had recovered from COVID-19. The CDR3 region has the DNA TGCAGTGCTAGAGAGAGGGGCAAAGAGAACTATGGCTACACCTTC. This gives the protein CSARERGKENYGYTF.